This entry lists 5 T cell receptor beta chains sequenced from one sample in a study of blood T cell repertoires in COVID-19. Only in-frame clones appear in the TCRdb table, and some are missing; sequencing was by immunoSEQ multiplex PCR. There are about 200,000 clones in the sample; about three quarters occur only once, and about 7% lies in the top ten. What was sequenced was peripheral blood. These receptors all come from a woman aged 70-85 years with acute or convalescent COVID-19.

The chain carries TRBV18 and TRBJ2-7; 7 bases match TRBD1. The CDR3 is 20 amino acids. V was pared by 6 bases and J by 2 bases, with 25 bases of the junction left unmatched. From germline, CDR1 is KGHSH and CDR2 LQKENI. CDR3 loop: CASSHQRPSASDRSTYEQYF. CDR3 coding DNA: TGTGCCAGCTCTCACCAGCGACCCAGCGCCTCGGACAGGTCAACCTACGAGCAGTACTTC.

The rearrangement joins TRBV7-2 to TRBJ1-2, with TRBD1 as a possible D gene (5 bases). The germline V gene encodes CDR1 SGHTA and CDR2 FQGNSA. The ends were cut back, 1 base at V and 2 bases at J, with 14 bases in the middle. The CDR3 totals 16 residues. CDR3 in amino acids: CASSLGPPRGNYGYTF. The CDR3 DNA is TGTGCCAGCAGCTTAGGGCCACCACGGGGGAACTATGGCTACACCTTC.

The V and J genes are TRBV11-1 and TRBJ2-1; 11 positions match TRBD2. This CDR3 is built from 16 residues. Germline V lookup: CDR1 SGHAT, CDR2 FQDESV (reference sequence). With 2 bases clipped from V and 3 bases from J, the junction kept 3 bases outside the gene matches. The CDR3, as DNA: TGTGCCAGCAGCTTACCTAGCGGGGGGTTCTACAATGAGCAGTTCTTC. Amino acids: CASSLPSGGFYNEQFF.

The chain combines TRBV29-1 with TRBJ1-2; 11 bases align to TRBD1. The germline CDR1 and CDR2 sequences are SQVTM and ANQGSEA. The CDR3 spans 15 residues. With 7 bases clipped from V and 3 bases from J, the junction kept 10 bases outside the gene matches. CDR3 in amino acids: CSGPWDRGGHYGYTF. The DNA for the CDR3 is TGCAGCGGCCCTTGGGACAGGGGGGGACACTATGGCTACACCTTC.

The chain is built from TRBV7-3 and TRBJ2-3; 8 bases map to TRBD2. Germline V gene sequence: CDR1 SGHTA, CDR2 FQGTGA. The CDR3 runs to 16 residues. After removal of 5 bases from V and 0 bases from J, the junction contained 7 bases not matched to a gene. CDR3 in DNA: TGTGCCAGCAGCAGTTACCCGGGGGGGAGCACAGATACGCAGTATTTT. This translates into CASSSYPGGSTDTQYF.